The entry below gives a single T cell receptor (beta chain) sequence along with its context. The repertoire was sequenced with immunoSEQ multiplex PCR; TCRdb's copy has only in-frame clones and lacks some. Of 2 million to 2.5 million clones listed, 90% to 96% are singletons. With 6 bases removed from V and 8 bases from J, the gap between germline ends came to 23 bases. The CDR3 runs to 16 residues. CDR1 is MDHEN and CDR2 is SYDVKM in the germline V gene. The sample is drawn from a study of shared clonotypes between healthy human individuals. This chain joins TRBV28 and TRBJ2-1; maybe TRBD2 (6 bases). The TCR comes from a young man in good health. Sequencing was carried out using naive CD4+ T cells sorted from blood. The subset here: CD45RA+ positively selected. For the CDR3, the DNA is TGTGCCAGCAGCGGACAAGGGGACTCCACCCTCGATGAGCAGTTCTTC. Translation gives CASSGQGDSTLDEQFF.